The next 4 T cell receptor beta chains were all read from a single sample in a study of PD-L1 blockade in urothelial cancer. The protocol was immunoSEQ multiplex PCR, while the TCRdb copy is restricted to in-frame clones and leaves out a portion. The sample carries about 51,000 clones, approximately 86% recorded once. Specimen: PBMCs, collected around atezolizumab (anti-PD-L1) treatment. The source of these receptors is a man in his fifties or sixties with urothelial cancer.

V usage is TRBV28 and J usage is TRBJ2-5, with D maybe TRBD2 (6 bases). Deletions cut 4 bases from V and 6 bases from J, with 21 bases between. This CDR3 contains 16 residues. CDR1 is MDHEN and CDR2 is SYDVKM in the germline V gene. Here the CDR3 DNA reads TGTGCCAGCAGTTCCCTCCGCGGGGCGTTTTCCCAGACCCAGTACTTC. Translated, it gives CASSSLRGAFSQTQYF.

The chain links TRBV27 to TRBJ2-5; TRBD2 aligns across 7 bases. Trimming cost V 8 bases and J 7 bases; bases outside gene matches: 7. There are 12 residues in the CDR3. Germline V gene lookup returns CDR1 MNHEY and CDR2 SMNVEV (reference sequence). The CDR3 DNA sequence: TGTGCCAGCTCTTGGGGGGGAGGGACCCAGTACTTC. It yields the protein CASSWGGGTQYF.

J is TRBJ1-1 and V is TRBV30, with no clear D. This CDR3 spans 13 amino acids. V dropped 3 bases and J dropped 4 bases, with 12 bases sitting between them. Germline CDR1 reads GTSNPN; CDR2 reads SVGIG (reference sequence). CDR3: CAWRGLGGTEAFF. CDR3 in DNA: TGTGCCTGGAGGGGTCTAGGCGGCACTGAAGCTTTCTTT.

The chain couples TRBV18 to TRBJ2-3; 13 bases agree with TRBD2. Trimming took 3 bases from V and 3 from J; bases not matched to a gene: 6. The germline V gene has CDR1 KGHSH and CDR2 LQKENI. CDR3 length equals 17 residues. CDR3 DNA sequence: TGTGCCAGCTCACCCCGGACTAGCGGGAGTCGGACAGATACGCAGTATTTT. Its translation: CASSPRTSGSRTDTQYF.